This TCR beta chain was found in a study of blood T cell repertoires in COVID-19. Background on the study: Acute and convalescent COVID-19 specimens originated in the United States, Italy and Spain.

Those who participated ranged in age from roughly 18 to 89 years and resided in approximately 23 US areas. Researchers sorted participants into cohorts using their self-reported clinical history. Original handling: Estimation of nucleated cell counts was performed using reference gene primer amplification. Clones were sequenced by immunoSEQ multiplex PCR, and TCRdb holds only the in-frame ones, with some missing. V, J and clone size derive from that table, while D and trimming were established from the DNA sequence. The profile covers under 300,000 clones, with just under 85% appearing a single time and around 16% taken by the ten largest. The clonotype originates from a man aged 35 to 55 who had recovered from COVID-19. Sequencing was performed on PBMCs or T cells enriched from blood (not recorded which).

The CDR3 is CASSLGGYQETQYF. CDR3 nucleotide sequence: TGTGCCAGCAGCTTAGGTGGCTACCAAGAGACCCAGTACTTC. The chain couples TRBV7-2 to TRBJ2-5; D not resolved. V lost 1 base and J lost 0, with 6 bases in between. Germline CDR1 SGHTA, CDR2 FQGNSA. CDR3 length: 14 residues.